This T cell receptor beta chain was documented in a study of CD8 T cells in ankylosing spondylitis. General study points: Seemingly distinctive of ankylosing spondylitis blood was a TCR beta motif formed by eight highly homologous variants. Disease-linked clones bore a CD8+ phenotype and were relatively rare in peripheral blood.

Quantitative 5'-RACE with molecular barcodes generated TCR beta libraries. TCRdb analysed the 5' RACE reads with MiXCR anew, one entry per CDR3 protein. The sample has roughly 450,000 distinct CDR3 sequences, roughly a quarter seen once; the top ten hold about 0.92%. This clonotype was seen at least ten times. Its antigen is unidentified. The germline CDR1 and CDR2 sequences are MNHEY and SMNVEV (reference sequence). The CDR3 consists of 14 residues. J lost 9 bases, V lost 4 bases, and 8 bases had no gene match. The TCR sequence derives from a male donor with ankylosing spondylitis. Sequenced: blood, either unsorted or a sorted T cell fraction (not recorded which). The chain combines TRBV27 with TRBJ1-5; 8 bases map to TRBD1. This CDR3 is CASSSGQGTRPQHF. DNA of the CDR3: TGTGCCAGCAGTTCCGGACAGGGAACGAGGCCCCAGCATTTT.